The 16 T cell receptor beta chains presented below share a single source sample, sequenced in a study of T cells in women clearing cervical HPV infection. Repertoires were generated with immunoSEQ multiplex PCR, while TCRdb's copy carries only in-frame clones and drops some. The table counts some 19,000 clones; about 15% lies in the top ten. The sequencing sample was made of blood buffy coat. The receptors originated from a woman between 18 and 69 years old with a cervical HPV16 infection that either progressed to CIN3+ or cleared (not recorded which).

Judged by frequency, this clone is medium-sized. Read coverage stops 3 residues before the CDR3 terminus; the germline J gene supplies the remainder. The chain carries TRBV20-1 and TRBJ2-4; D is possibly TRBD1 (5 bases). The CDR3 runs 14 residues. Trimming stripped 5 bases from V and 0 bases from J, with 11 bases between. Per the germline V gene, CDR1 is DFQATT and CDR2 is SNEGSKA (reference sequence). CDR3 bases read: TGCAGTGCTCCCCAGGGAATAGCCAAAAACATT. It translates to CSAPQGIAKNI. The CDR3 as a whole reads CSAPQGIAKNIQYF.

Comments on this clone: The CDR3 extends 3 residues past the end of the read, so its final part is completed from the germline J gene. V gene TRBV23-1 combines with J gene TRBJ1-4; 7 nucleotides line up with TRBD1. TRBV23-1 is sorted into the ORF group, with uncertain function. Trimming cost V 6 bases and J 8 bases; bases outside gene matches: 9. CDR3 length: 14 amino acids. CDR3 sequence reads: CASRLDRDGEKLFF. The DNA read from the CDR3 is TGCGCCAGCAGACTCGACAGGGATGGGGAAAAA.

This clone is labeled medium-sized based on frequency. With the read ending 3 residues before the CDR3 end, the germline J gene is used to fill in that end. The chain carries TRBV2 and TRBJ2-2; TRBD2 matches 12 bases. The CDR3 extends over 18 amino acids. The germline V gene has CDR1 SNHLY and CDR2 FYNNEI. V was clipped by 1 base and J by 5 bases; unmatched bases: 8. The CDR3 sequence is CASSEEGLAGGRTGELFF. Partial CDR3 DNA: TGTGCCAGCAGTGAAGAGGGGCTAGCGGGGGGGCGGACCGGGGAG.

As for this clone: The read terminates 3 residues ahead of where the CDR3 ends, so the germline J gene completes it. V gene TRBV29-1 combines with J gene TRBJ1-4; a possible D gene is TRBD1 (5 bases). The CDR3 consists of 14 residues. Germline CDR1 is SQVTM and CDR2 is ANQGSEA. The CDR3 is CSPHGGVGNSPLFF. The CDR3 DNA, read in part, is TGCAGCCCCCACGGGGGGGTCGGTAATTCACCA.

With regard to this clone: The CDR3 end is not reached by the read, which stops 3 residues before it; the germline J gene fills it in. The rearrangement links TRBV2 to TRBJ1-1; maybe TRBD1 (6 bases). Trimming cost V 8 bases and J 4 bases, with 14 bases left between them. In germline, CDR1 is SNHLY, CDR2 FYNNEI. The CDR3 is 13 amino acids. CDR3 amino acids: CASLLRGGTEAFF. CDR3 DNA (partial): TGTGCCAGCCTTTTGAGAGGGGGCACTGAA.

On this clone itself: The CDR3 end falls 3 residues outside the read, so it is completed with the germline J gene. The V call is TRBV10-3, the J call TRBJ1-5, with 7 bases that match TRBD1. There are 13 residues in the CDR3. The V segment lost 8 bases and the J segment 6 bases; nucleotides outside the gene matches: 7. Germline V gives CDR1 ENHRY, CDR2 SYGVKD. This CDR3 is CAIRGGLGQPQHF. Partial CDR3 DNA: TGTGCCATCCGAGGGGGCCTGGGTCAGCCC.

CDR3 protein: CARSSKKPGDGEKLFF. The part of the CDR3 DNA that was read is TGTGCCAGAAGCTCAAAAAAACCAGGGGATGGCGAAAAA. This rearrangement joins TRBV5-3 to TRBJ1-4; perhaps TRBD1 as D (6 bases). The read ends 3 residues early relative to the CDR3; the germline J gene fills the gap. TRBV5-3 is an ORF, with its function uncertain. Trimming stripped 3 bases from V and 8 bases from J, with 20 bases between. The length of the CDR3 is 16 residues.

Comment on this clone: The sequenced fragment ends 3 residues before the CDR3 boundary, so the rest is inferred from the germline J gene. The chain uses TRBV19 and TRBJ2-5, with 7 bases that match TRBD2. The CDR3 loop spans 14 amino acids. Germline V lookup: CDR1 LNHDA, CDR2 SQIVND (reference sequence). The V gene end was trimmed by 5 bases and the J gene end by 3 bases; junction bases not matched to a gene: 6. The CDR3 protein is CASSPSGVEETQYF. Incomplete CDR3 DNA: TGTGCCAGTAGTCCAAGCGGGGTGGAAGAGACC.

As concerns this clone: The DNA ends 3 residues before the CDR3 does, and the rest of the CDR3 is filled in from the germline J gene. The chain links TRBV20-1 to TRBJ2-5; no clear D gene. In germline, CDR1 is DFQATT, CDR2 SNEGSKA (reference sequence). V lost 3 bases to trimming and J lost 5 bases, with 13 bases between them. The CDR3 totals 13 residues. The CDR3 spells CSASDPAVETQYF. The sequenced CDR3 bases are TGCAGTGCTAGTGACCCTGCGGTGGAGACC.

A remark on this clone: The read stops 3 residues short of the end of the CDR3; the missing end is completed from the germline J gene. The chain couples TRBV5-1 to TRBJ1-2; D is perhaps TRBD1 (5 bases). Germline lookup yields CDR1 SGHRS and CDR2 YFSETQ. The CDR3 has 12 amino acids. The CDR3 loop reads CASSWDSYDYTF. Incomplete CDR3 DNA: TGCGCCAGCAGCTGGGACTCCTACGAC.

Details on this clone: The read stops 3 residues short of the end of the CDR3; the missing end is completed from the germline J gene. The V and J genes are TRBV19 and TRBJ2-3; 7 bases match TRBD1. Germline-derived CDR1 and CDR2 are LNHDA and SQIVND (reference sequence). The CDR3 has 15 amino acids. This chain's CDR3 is CASSVTGTPGETQYF. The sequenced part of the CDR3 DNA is TGTGCCAGTAGTGTGACAGGGACCCCTGGAGAGACG.

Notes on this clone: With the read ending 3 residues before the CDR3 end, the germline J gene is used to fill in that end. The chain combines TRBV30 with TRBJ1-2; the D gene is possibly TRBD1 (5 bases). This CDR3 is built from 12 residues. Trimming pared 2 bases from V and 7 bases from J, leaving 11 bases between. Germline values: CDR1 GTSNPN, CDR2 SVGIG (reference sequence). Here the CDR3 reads CAWSQGLGGYTF. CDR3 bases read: TGTGCCTGGAGTCAGGGTCTCGGTGGC.

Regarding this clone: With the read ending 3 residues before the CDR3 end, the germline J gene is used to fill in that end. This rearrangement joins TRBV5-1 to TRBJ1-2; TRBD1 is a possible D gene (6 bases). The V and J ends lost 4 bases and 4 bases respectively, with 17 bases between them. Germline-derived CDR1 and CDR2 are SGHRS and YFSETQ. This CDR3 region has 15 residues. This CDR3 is CASSPGTSLLYGYTF. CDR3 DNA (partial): TGCGCCAGCAGCCCGGGGACATCCCTACTCTATGGC.

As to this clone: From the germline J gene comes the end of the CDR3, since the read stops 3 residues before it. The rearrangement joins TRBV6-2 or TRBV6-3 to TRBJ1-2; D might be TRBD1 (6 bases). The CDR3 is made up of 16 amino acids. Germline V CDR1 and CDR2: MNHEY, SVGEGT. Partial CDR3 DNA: TGTGCCAGCAGACCTACTAGCGGGGGGGCAGTGGATACC. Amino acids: CASRPTSGGAVDT. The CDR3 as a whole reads CASRPTSGGAVDTYTF.

CDR3 DNA (partial): TGTGCCAGCAGCTCCCAGGGTAAAGCCGAG. Encoded protein: CASSSQGKAE. The entire CDR3 is CASSSQGKAEQYF. This chain joins TRBV5-5 and TRBJ2-7, with a tentative D call TRBD1 (5 bases). The read gets to within 3 residues of the CDR3 end, and the germline J gene fills in the rest. CDR3 size: 13 residues. V lost 3 bases and J 6 bases, leaving 13 bases between the germline ends. Germline V gene lookup returns CDR1 SGHKS and CDR2 YYEKEE (reference sequence).

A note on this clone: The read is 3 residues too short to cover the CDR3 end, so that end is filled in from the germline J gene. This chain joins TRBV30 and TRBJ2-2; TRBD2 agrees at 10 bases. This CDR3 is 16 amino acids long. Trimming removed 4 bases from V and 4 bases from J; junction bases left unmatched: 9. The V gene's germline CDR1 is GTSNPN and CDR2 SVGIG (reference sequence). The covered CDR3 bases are TGTGCCTGGACCAACATAGCGGGGGGCCGCACCGGGGAG. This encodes CAWTNIAGGRTGE. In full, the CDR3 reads CAWTNIAGGRTGELFF.